The rows below give T cell receptor beta chains drawn from one sample of a study of technical replicates of blood from a handful of donors. Here immunoSEQ multiplex PCR was the method, and the copy in TCRdb shows in-frame clones only, minus some. Among tens of thousands of clones listed, around 94% were seen once. Sequencing used T cells isolated from PBMCs. The receptors originated from a human donor in good health. Each CDR3 is given with its conserved first and last residue. Each record gives: CDR3 protein, J gene, V gene.

CASSQGSGTEAFF TRBJ1-1 TRBV4-2
CASSLNIGGSSYNEQFF TRBJ2-1 TRBV5-1
CASSPPSGLNTGELFF TRBJ2-2 TRBV18
CASRRRGASNEKLFF TRBJ1-4 TRBV6-5
CASSLVREARSSYNEQFF TRBJ2-1 TRBV11-3
CASSELGRSNQPQHF TRBJ1-5 TRBV2
CASDPGGADYGYTF TRBJ1-2 TRBV19
CASSFPLGQNTEAFF TRBJ1-1 TRBV19
CASSLYSTEKLFF TRBJ1-4 TRBV7-8
CASSSGTTLFYEQYF TRBJ2-7 TRBV7-9
CASSAAPGGSYEQYF TRBJ2-7 TRBV9
CAQEALYNEQFF TRBJ2-1 TRBV7-9
CASSNRNTGELFF TRBJ2-2 TRBV5-4
CASSPAGTGQDTGELFF TRBJ2-2 TRBV4-1
CASSSLGGLSYNEQFF TRBJ2-1 TRBV28
CAWNAQGQGVSLFF TRBJ1-4 TRBV30
CASSLSGTGNQPQHF TRBJ1-5 TRBV27
CASSLTSGIYEQYF TRBJ2-7 TRBV7-2
CASSFRLAVTDTQYF TRBJ2-3 TRBV5-6
CASSSLGGPGDTQYF TRBJ2-3 TRBV7-2
CASSRQGNYGYTF TRBJ1-2 TRBV25-1
CASSPAYEQYF TRBJ2-7 TRBV7-2
CASSALTGVPGELFF TRBJ2-2 TRBV25-1
CASRRDSSKTDF TRBJ2-7 TRBV28
CASSFPGENYGYTF TRBJ1-2 TRBV28
CASSTKGAGLRGYTF TRBJ1-2 TRBV19
CASSTDRGTDTQYF TRBJ2-3 TRBV5-1
CASSRGSGETQYF TRBJ2-5 TRBV2
CASSFFTTGTNYGYTF TRBJ1-2 TRBV6-5
CASSSTGGEQYF TRBJ2-7 TRBV5-1
CASSQSPGLAGNYEQYF TRBJ2-7 TRBV4-1
CSAFSGVNTGELFF TRBJ2-2 TRBV29-1
CASSLAMNRVEKLFF TRBJ1-4 TRBV7-9
CASSQDYQNGYGYTF TRBJ1-2 TRBV4-3
CASSYWAGGVGGELFF TRBJ2-2 TRBV6-5
CASSVVQGAGELFF TRBJ2-2 TRBV9
CASSPRDNPSTDTQYF TRBJ2-3 TRBV11-3